The 25 T cell receptor beta chains listed next were all sequenced from one sample in a study of control samples from healthy donors and cancer patients (dated by TCRdb to between 2020 and 2021). The library came from the immunoSEQ multiplex PCR assay. TCRdb limited this immuneACCESS table to in-frame rearrangements with V and J called. A share of clones is missing; checked studies link under half to unresolved V genes, and the rest is unexplained. The sample profile shows 60,000 to 95,000 clones; around 90% of them were found once. In total, the top ten clones hold around a tenth of the sample. Sequencing input: PBMCs. The receptors were sampled from a woman between 45 and 65 years old with colorectal cancer.

The chain joins TRBV7-2 to TRBJ1-6; D is perhaps TRBD1 (5 bases). The CDR3 contains 13 residues. Trimming pared 6 bases from V and 10 bases from J, leaving 13 bases between. The V gene's germline CDR1 is SGHTA and CDR2 FQGNSA. The chain's CDR3 is CASRGTSESPLHF. CDR3 in DNA: TGTGCCAGCAGGGGGACCTCTGAATCACCCCTCCACTTT.

V usage is TRBV5-1 and J usage is TRBJ1-2; D is uncertain. Trimming removed 0 bases at V and 3 bases at J, with 12 bases between. The CDR3 has 15 amino acids. Germline values: CDR1 SGHRS, CDR2 YFSETQ. CDR3 bases: TGCGCCAGCAGCTTGGATGGACCGAGGGACTATGGCTACACCTTC. It is translated as CASSLDGPRDYGYTF.

This chain connects TRBV13 to TRBJ2-5; a possible D gene is TRBD2 (5 bases). The V end was cut by 1 base, the J end by 5 bases, with 8 bases between. The CDR3 length is 13 residues. Germline CDR1 is PRHDT and CDR2 is FYEKMQ (reference sequence). The chain's CDR3 is CASSLELAETQYF. As DNA, the CDR3 is TGTGCCAGCAGCTTAGAGCTAGCTGAGACCCAGTACTTC.

The V and J genes are TRBV28 and TRBJ2-5, with TRBD1 as a possible D gene (5 bases). The V end was cut by 1 base, the J end by 2 bases, with 11 bases between. The V gene's germline CDR1 is MDHEN and CDR2 SYDVKM. This CDR3 contains 15 residues. Here the CDR3 reads CASSLLQGAQETQYF. CDR3 sequence (DNA): TGTGCCAGCAGTTTATTACAAGGGGCACAAGAGACCCAGTACTTC.

This clone was seen once. The rearrangement joins TRBV6-5 to TRBJ1-6; the match to TRBD1 covers 9 bases. The CDR3 has 14 residues. Germline-derived CDR1 and CDR2 are MNHEY and SVGAGI. V shed 4 bases and J 5 bases; nucleotides not matched to a gene: 0. As DNA, the CDR3 is TGTGCCAGCAGTTGGACAGGGGATAATTCACCCCTCCACTTT. Translated, it gives CASSWTGDNSPLHF.

V and J are TRBV21-1 and TRBJ1-4. TRBV21-1 has pseudogene status. The CDR3 is made up of 12 amino acids. Written as DNA, the CDR3 is TGTGCCAGCAGCAAAAGGCGTGAAAAACTGTTTTTT. This sequence encodes CASSKRREKLFF.

V usage is TRBV7-2 and J usage is TRBJ1-2; perhaps TRBD1 as D (6 bases). This CDR3 is 13 amino acids long. Germline lookup yields CDR1 SGHTA and CDR2 FQGNSA. V lost 7 bases and J 8 bases, leaving 17 bases between the germline ends. The CDR3 spells CASTLGGARGYTF. Written as DNA, the CDR3 is TGTGCCAGCACCTTGGGGGGGGCAAGGGGCTACACCTTC. The complete variable domain, with remaining parts taken from reference TRBV7-2 and TRBJ1-2, reads GAGVSQSPSNKVTEKGKDVELRCDPISGHTALYWYRQSLGQGLEFLIYFQGNSAPDKSGLPSDRFSAERTGGSVSTLTIQRTQQEDSAVYLCASTLGGARGYTFGSGTRLTVV.

The chain employs TRBV6-5 and TRBJ2-1; D unclear. The CDR3 sequence is 13 residues long. V was cut by 5 bases and J by 5 bases, with 10 bases left in between. Germline CDR1 is MNHEY and CDR2 is SVGAGI. CDR3 nucleotide sequence: TGTGCCAGCAGTCCCTACCAGGACAATGAGCAGTTCTTC. This sequence encodes CASSPYQDNEQFF.

This sequence joins TRBV24-1 and TRBJ1-4; 9 bases align to TRBD1. CDR3 size: 17 residues. Germline V gene data show CDR1 as KGHDR and CDR2 as SFDVKD. V lost 7 bases, J lost 8 bases, and 16 bases stayed unmatched. CDR3 amino acids: CATSSTTDRGKEEKLFF. DNA for the CDR3: TGTGCCACCAGCTCAACTACTGACAGGGGGAAGGAGGAAAAACTGTTTTTT.

This chain uses TRBV27 with TRBJ1-6, with a weak D call TRBD1 (6 bases). This CDR3 is built from 14 residues. The V gene's germline CDR1 is MNHEY and CDR2 SMNVEV (reference sequence). Trimming cost V 4 bases and J 10 bases, with 14 bases left between them. CDR3 in amino acids: CASSSQGLQSPLHF. CDR3 bases: TGTGCCAGCAGTTCCCAGGGGTTACAGTCACCCCTCCACTTT.

This chain links TRBV2 with TRBJ1-1; D call uncertain. The V and J ends lost 6 bases and 1 base respectively, with 9 bases between them. Germline-derived CDR1 and CDR2 are SNHLY and FYNNEI. The CDR3 spans 13 residues. For the CDR3, the DNA is TGTGCCAGCAGAAGGCGGGAGAACACTGAAGCTTTCTTT. This encodes CASRRRENTEAFF.

V usage is TRBV11-3 and J usage is TRBJ2-2, with no clear D. Germline V gene lookup returns CDR1 SGHNT and CDR2 YENEEA. Trimming removed 5 bases at V and 2 bases at J, with 12 bases between. The CDR3 is 15 amino acids. Written as DNA, the CDR3 is TGTGCCAGCAGCGAAGAAGGCACAAACACCGGGGAGCTGTTTTTT. Translating it yields CASSEEGTNTGELFF.

V and J are TRBV6-1 and TRBJ1-5; weak D call: TRBD1 (6 bases). V lost 2 bases, J lost 2 bases, and 10 bases lay in between. The CDR3 loop spans 15 amino acids. The V gene's germline CDR1 is MNHNS and CDR2 SASEGT. The CDR3 region is CASSEWGLGNQPQHF. The CDR3 DNA sequence: TGTGCCAGCAGTGAATGGGGGCTGGGCAATCAGCCCCAGCATTTT.

The chain recombines TRBV5-8 with TRBJ1-5, with TRBD1 matching over 7 bases. This CDR3 contains 15 residues. With V trimmed by 1 base and J by 3 bases, 4 bases remained unmatched. Looked up from germline, CDR1 is SGHTS and CDR2 is YDEGEE. The CDR3 DNA follows: TGTGCCAGCAGCTTGCCGGGACAGTCCAATCAGCCCCAGCATTTT. Encoded protein: CASSLPGQSNQPQHF.

The gene calls are TRBV28 and TRBJ1-6, with 7 bases that match TRBD1. The CDR3 totals 13 residues. The germline V gene has CDR1 MDHEN and CDR2 SYDVKM. Germline trimming cut 5 bases from V and 8 bases from J; bases unmatched to any gene: 3. CDR3 DNA: TGTGCCAGCAGTGTCCAGGGGGATTCACCCCTCCACTTT. Protein sequence: CASSVQGDSPLHF. Based on the CDR3 plus reference TRBV28 and TRBJ1-6, the full variable domain is DVKVTQSSRYLVKRTGEKVFLECVQDMDHENMFWYRQDPGLGLRLIYFSYDVKMKEKGDIPEGYSVSREKKERFSLILESASTNQTSMYLCASSVQGDSPLHFGNGTRLTVT.

The gene calls are TRBV6-5 and TRBJ1-2; 8 bases line up with TRBD1. CDR1 and CDR2 (germline): MNHEY, SVGAGI. There are 15 residues in the CDR3. The trim removed 7 bases at V and 8 bases at J, leaving 15 bases unmatched. CDR3 amino acids: CASTSKDRGGKGYTF. DNA for the CDR3: TGTGCCAGCACCTCCAAAGACAGGGGAGGAAAGGGCTACACCTTC.

This clone was detected once. This chain joins TRBV19 and TRBJ1-3; weak D call: TRBD1 (5 bases). Trimming took off 4 bases at V and 3 bases at J, with 16 bases between the two ends. The CDR3 spans 16 residues. Germline lookup yields CDR1 LNHDA and CDR2 SQIVND (reference sequence). CDR3 sequence: CASSTNPGTYGNTIYF. The CDR3 coding sequence is TGTGCCAGTAGTACGAACCCCGGGACTTATGGAAACACCATATATTTT. The entire variable domain, with the rest obtained from reference TRBV19 and TRBJ1-3, is as follows: DGGITQSPKYLFRKEGQNVTLSCEQNLNHDAMYWYRQDPGQGLRLIYYSQIVNDFQKGDIAEGYSVSREKKESFPLTVTSAQKNPTAFYLCASSTNPGTYGNTIYFGEGSWLTVV.

The V call is TRBV21-1, the J call TRBJ2-3; the DNA was not compared with TRBD2, the D call given in the table. TRBV21-1 represents a pseudogene. There are 15 residues in the CDR3. The CDR3 nucleotides read TGTGCCAGCAGCAAAATGAGCGGGAGCACAGATACGCAGTATTTT. Its protein product is CASSKMSGSTDTQYF.

The genes are TRBV30 and TRBJ1-4; D is perhaps TRBD1 (6 bases). Trimming removed 0 bases from V and 8 bases from J, with 16 bases in between. CDR3 size: 15 residues. The germline V gene has CDR1 GTSNPN and CDR2 SVGIG (reference sequence). The CDR3 nucleotides are TGTGCCTGGAGTGTACAAGCGGCAGGGGAAGAAAAACTGTTTTTT. Translating it yields CAWSVQAAGEEKLFF.

The chain employs TRBV10-1 and TRBJ2-7; D perhaps matches TRBD1 (6 bases). V lost 0 bases and J lost 0, with 12 bases in between. The CDR3 runs to 16 residues. Germline lookup yields CDR1 WNHNN and CDR2 SYGVQD (reference sequence). The CDR3 sequence: CASSESRTGSSYEQYV. In DNA form, the CDR3 reads TGCGCCAGCAGTGAGTCAAGAACAGGGAGCTCCTACGAGCAGTACGTC.

The chain links TRBV19 to TRBJ1-3, with D unclear. This CDR3 spans 12 amino acids. Trimming shortened V by 6 bases and J by 0 bases, and 3 bases separated the two germline ends. The germline gives CDR1 LNHDA, CDR2 SQIVND (reference sequence). Here the CDR3 reads CASSNSGNTIYF. CDR3 DNA sequence: TGTGCCAGTAGCAACTCTGGAAACACCATATATTTT.

The gene calls are TRBV5-5 and TRBJ1-2; 8 bases agree with TRBD1. The V segment lost 9 bases and the J segment 8 bases; nucleotides outside the gene matches: 12. CDR3 length equals 13 residues. The germline V gene encodes CDR1 SGHKS and CDR2 YYEKEE (reference sequence). CDR3 sequence reads: CATEKDRASGYTF. The CDR3 DNA sequence: TGTGCCACCGAAAAGGACAGGGCGAGCGGCTACACCTTC.

The chain is built from TRBV6-1 and TRBJ1-1; D call uncertain. The CDR3 contains 14 residues. Deletions cut 2 bases from V and 5 bases from J, with 12 bases between. Germline loops: CDR1 MNHNS, CDR2 SASEGT. The CDR3 DNA reads as TGTGCCAGCAGTGAAAGAGGGATTCGGACTGAAGCTTTCTTT. Protein product: CASSERGIRTEAFF.

The V and J genes are TRBV7-2 and TRBJ1-4; D gene uncertain. CDR1 and CDR2 (germline): SGHTA, FQGNSA. Trimming shortened V by 1 base and J by 4 bases, and 4 bases separated the two germline ends. The CDR3 contains 13 residues. The CDR3 loop reads CASSLVGNEKLFF. DNA of the CDR3: TGTGCCAGCAGCTTAGTCGGTAATGAAAAACTGTTTTTT.

This sequence joins TRBV19 and TRBJ2-1, with a tentative D call TRBD2 (6 bases). Trimming pared 6 bases from V and 0 bases from J, leaving 12 bases between. Germline lookup yields CDR1 LNHDA and CDR2 SQIVND (reference sequence). The CDR3 length is 15 residues. The CDR3 spells CASRRDGSSYNEQFF. The CDR3 region has the DNA TGTGCCAGTAGGAGGGACGGGAGCTCCTACAATGAGCAGTTCTTC.